This T cell receptor beta chain is drawn from a study of glioma-infiltrating T cells. At least ten counts were recorded for this clonotype. Using RNA template, CDR3s of TCR alpha and beta were amplified with iRepertoire arm-PCR. For one-step reverse transcription and amplification, roughly 100-400 ng of tissue mRNA or PBMC total RNA was used. Each CDR3 protein gets one entry after TCRdb re-called the multiplex PCR reads with MiXCR. Of approximately 120,000 distinct CDR3 sequences in the sample, approximately 23% were seen once. This receptor was obtained from a human donor with low-grade glioma or glioblastoma, undergoing nonglioma brain surgery, or in good health (not recorded which). Sample: glioma tissue, nonneoplastic brain tissue, or PBMCs (not recorded which).

The CDR3 spells CASSPESQHTIYF. CDR3 nucleotides: TGTGCCAGCTCACCAGAGAGTCAGCACACCATATATTTT. The chain joins TRBV18 to TRBJ1-3; D is ambiguous. The germline V and J ends were trimmed by 2 bases and 8 bases, with 10 bases remaining between them. This CDR3 is 13 amino acids long. Germline assignment: CDR1 KGHSH and CDR2 LQKENI.